The present TCR beta chain was sequenced within a study of blood T cell repertoires in COVID-19. Profiled with immunoSEQ multiplex PCR; TCRdb holds only in-frame clones, not every one. The sample lists about 110,000 clones, more than 70% occurring once. The CDR3 extends over 15 amino acids. Germline CDR1 and CDR2: MDHEN and SYDVKM. V lost 11 bases and J lost 1, with 20 bases in between. The sequencing input was peripheral blood. The receptor was derived from a man aged 50-60 years with active or convalescent COVID-19. This sequence joins TRBV28 and TRBJ1-1, with a weak D call TRBD1 (5 bases). The CDR3 bases are TGTGCCTCGAGGGGAGGTTTGGGTGGGAACACTGAAGCTTTCTTT. Translation gives CASRGGLGGNTEAFF.